This TCR beta chain was sequenced for a study of T cell changes during pregnancy in multiple sclerosis. From germline, CDR1 is MNHEY and CDR2 SVGAGI. Unmatched junction bases numbered 4, after V lost 5 bases and J lost 6 bases. CDR3 length: 14 amino acids. Here immunoSEQ multiplex PCR was the method, and the copy in TCRdb shows in-frame clones only, minus some. The repertoire consists of 30,000 to 35,000 clones, with 85% to 90% occurring once and the leading ten covering approximately 0.5%. This sample comprised CD4+ T cells from peripheral blood mononuclear cells, obtained in the third trimester of pregnancy. This receptor was identified in a female donor in good health, enrolled as a control in a pregnancy study. The chain employs TRBV6-5 and TRBJ1-6, with 7 bases lining up with TRBD1. The CDR3 DNA reads as TGTGCCAGCAGTGTGGGGACAGCTAATTCACCCCTCCACTTT. This codes for CASSVGTANSPLHF.